The rows below give T cell receptor beta chains drawn from one sample of a study of OX40 agonist ivuxolimab in advanced cancers. Clones were sequenced by immunoSEQ multiplex PCR, and TCRdb holds only the in-frame ones, with some missing. This sample has about 70,000 clones, with 80% to 95% found just once. This material consisted of CD4+ or CD8+ T cells sorted from blood, taken in a trial of the OX40 agonist ivuxolimab. These receptors all come from an adult with an advanced solid tumor such as melanoma, head and neck, liver or kidney cancer. The CDR3 runs from the conserved cysteine through the conserved F or W. A D gene is named only where the DNA matches it firmly.

d_call j_call v_call cdr3_nt cdr3_aa
TRBD1 TRBJ2-7 TRBV29-1 TGCAGCGTTGAAAGGCCGGGACAGGAATCCTACGAGCAGTACTTC CSVERPGQESYEQYF
TRBD1 TRBJ1-6 TRBV5-4 TGTGCCAGCAGCTCCGCCGGGACAGGGTTTGATTCACCCCTCCACTTT CASSSAGTGFDSPLHF
- TRBJ2-2 TRBV5-6 TGTGCCAGCAGTAGGGGTACCGGGGAGCTGTTTTTT CASSRGTGELFF
- TRBJ2-7 TRBV7-6 TGTGCCAGCAGCTTATCAGCGGGACAGGAGTTTACCTACGAGCAGTACTTC CASSLSAGQEFTYEQYF
- TRBJ2-3 TRBV5-1 TGCGCCAGCAGCCCAGACCTCGGGTTAAACACAGATACGCAGTATTTT CASSPDLGLNTDTQYF
- TRBJ1-2 TRBV29-1 TGCAGCGTTATACAGCCGAATAACTATGGCTACACCTTC CSVIQPNNYGYTF
- TRBJ1-6 TRBV7-6 TGTGCCAGCAAAGGTGCGACCTATAATTCACCCCTCCACTTT CASKGATYNSPLHF
- TRBJ1-1 TRBV19 TGTGCCAGTAGTACGGGACACCTGAACACTGAAGCTTTCTTT CASSTGHLNTEAFF
- TRBJ1-2 TRBV10-1 TGCGCCAGCAGTGAGTCAAGGGAGGGCTATGGCTACACCTTC CASSESREGYGYTF
- TRBJ1-2 TRBV20-1 TGCAGTGCTAGAGGAATGGATGGCTACACCTTC CSARGMDGYTF
- TRBJ1-2 TRBV9 TGTGCCAGCAGCGTACAGGGAGGCTACACCTTC CASSVQGGYTF
TRBD2 TRBJ2-7 TRBV7-9 TGTGCCAGCAGCCCGCCGGGGGGGAGCGAGCAGTACTTC CASSPPGGSEQYF
TRBD2 TRBJ2-1 TRBV7-2 TGTGCCAGCAGCTTAGCGGCGCGGGGGGACTACAATGAGCAGTTCTTC CASSLAARGDYNEQFF
- TRBJ1-4 TRBV6-6 TGTGCCAGCGGGGGGACTGCTGCAACTAATGAAAAACTGTTTTTT CASGGTAATNEKLFF
TRBD2 TRBJ2-3 TRBV9 TGTGCCAGCAGCCCAAAGATCGGGGGGGCTGGAACAGATACGCAGTATTTT CASSPKIGGAGTDTQYF
TRBD1 TRBJ1-2 TRBV16 TGTGCCAGCAGCCCCGGACAGGGGGGTGGCTACACCTTC CASSPGQGGGYTF
- TRBJ1-4 TRBV28 TGTGCCAGCAGTTCCATGGCCCACCTTGGGGAAAAACTGTTTTTT CASSSMAHLGEKLFF